This TCR beta chain was profiled in a study of T-cell reconstitution after alpha-beta-depleted transplantation in children. Study outcomes and limitations: T-cell counts and diversity at one year following transplant were attributed mainly to newly produced T cells. Several hundred expanded graft clones reportedly gave rise to the alpha-beta T cells present about two months after transplant. It was surviving recipient T cells and thymic progenitors that gave some patients high TCRbeta diversity at day 60.

CDR1 SGHTA and CDR2 FQGNSA come from the germline V gene. Trimming took 3 bases from V and 6 from J, leaving 9 bases between them. This CDR3 is built from 12 residues. This clonotype was detected only a few times. Its specificity is not known. The TCRbeta library incorporated unique molecular identifiers. TCRdb reprocessed the PCR reads with MiXCR, giving one entry per CDR3 protein. The repertoire holds approximately 520,000 distinct CDR3 sequences, with 11% as singletons. The chain uses TRBV7-2 and TRBJ2-7; D is unresolved. Sample: PBMCs, mostly from graft donor cells, taken 180 days after TCRalphabeta/CD19-depleted stem cell transplant. The clonotype originates from a female patient between 2 and 15 years old who had a stem cell transplant for aplastic anemia, so the T cells may come from the graft donor. The CDR3 protein is CASSFSSGEQYF. Here the CDR3 DNA reads TGTGCCAGCAGCTTCTCTTCGGGCGAGCAGTACTTC.